Listed here are 25 T cell receptor beta chains from one sample, sequenced in a study of blood T cell repertoires in COVID-19. Sequencing was performed with immunoSEQ multiplex PCR; in TCRdb, only in-frame clones are kept and a portion is missing. The sample yields about 460,000 clones, roughly nine tenths seen once. Sequencing was carried out using PBMCs or T cells enriched from blood (not recorded which). These receptors all stem from a woman aged 60-75 years who had recovered from COVID-19.

The genes are TRBV3-1 (or the pseudogene TRBV3-2) and TRBJ2-1; 11 positions agree with TRBD1. The CDR3 is made up of 16 amino acids. V lost 6 bases and J lost 2; bases outside the gene matches: 6. Germline assignment: CDR1 LGHDT and CDR2 YNNKEL (reference sequence). The CDR3 spells CASRPPGQGAYNEQFF. CDR3 nucleotide sequence: TGTGCCAGCAGGCCCCCGGGACAGGGGGCCTACAATGAGCAGTTCTTC.

The chain recombines TRBV12-3 or TRBV12-4 with TRBJ1-4; D is undetermined. This CDR3 spans 13 amino acids. The ends were cut back, 6 bases at V and 8 bases at J, with 13 bases in the middle. CDR3 loop: CASSIRQKEKLFF. The CDR3 DNA is TGTGCCAGCAGCATAAGACAAAAGGAAAAACTGTTTTTT.

The chain combines TRBV27 with TRBJ1-5, with TRBD1 as a possible D gene (5 bases). V gave up 2 bases and J gave up 7 bases, with 6 bases separating them. This CDR3 spans 12 amino acids. Germline V gives CDR1 MNHEY, CDR2 SMNVEV (reference sequence). CDR3 bases: TGTGCCAGCAGTTTAGGGGGGCAGCCCCAGCATTTT. This codes for CASSLGGQPQHF.

This chain connects TRBV9 to TRBJ1-1; unclear D gene. V lost 1 base and J 7 bases, leaving 14 bases between the germline ends. The germline V gene encodes CDR1 SGDLS and CDR2 YYNGEE. The CDR3 extends over 14 amino acids. CDR3 coding DNA: TGTGCCAGCAGCGTAAACGCACGCGAGGGTGAAGCTTTCTTT. This codes for CASSVNAREGEAFF.

This sequence joins TRBV6-5 and TRBJ1-3; weak D call: TRBD1 (5 bases). The CDR3 spans 15 residues. Germline loops: CDR1 MNHEY, CDR2 SVGAGI. Between the trimmed V and J ends, which lost 5 bases and 2 bases, there was a span of 13 bases. This CDR3 is CASSTGTGPGNTIYF. CDR3 nucleotide sequence: TGTGCCAGCAGTACAGGAACAGGTCCTGGAAACACCATATATTTT.

The rearrangement uses TRBV13 and TRBJ2-3; 14 bases map to TRBD2. The CDR3 consists of 18 residues. The ends lost 1 base at V and 3 bases at J; junction bases unmatched: 6. CDR1 and CDR2 from the germline V gene are PRHDT and FYEKMQ (reference sequence). DNA for the CDR3: TGTGCCAGCAGCTTAGAGGGACTAGCGGGGGATAGGACAGATACGCAGTATTTT. It is translated as CASSLEGLAGDRTDTQYF.

V gene TRBV10-2 combines with J gene TRBJ1-4; 9 positions match TRBD1. This CDR3 comprises 13 residues. After removal of 7 bases from V and 10 bases from J, the junction contained 7 bases not matched to a gene. Per germline, CDR1 WSHSY and CDR2 SAAADI. The CDR3 region is CASTQGAIGKLFF. The DNA of the CDR3 is TGCGCCAGCACACAGGGGGCTATCGGAAAACTGTTTTTT.

This chain connects TRBV12-3 or TRBV12-4 to TRBJ2-1; tentatively, D is TRBD2 (6 bases). CDR3 length: 12 residues. V lost 1 base and J 15 bases, leaving 13 bases between the germline ends. CDR3 sequence: CASSLGGTVRFF. The CDR3, as DNA: TGTGCCAGCAGTTTAGGCGGGACTGTACGGTTCTTC.

CDR3 coding DNA: TGCGCCAGCAGCTTGGTTTCAGGTACCCAAGAGACCCAGTACTTC. This translates into CASSLVSGTQETQYF. V and J are TRBV5-1 and TRBJ2-5; D is uncertain. Trimming stripped 0 bases from V and 1 base from J, with 10 bases between. Germline values: CDR1 SGHRS, CDR2 YFSETQ. The CDR3 runs to 15 residues.

This clone has just a few counts. J is TRBJ2-3 and V is TRBV7-2; TRBD2 matches at 7 bases. From germline, CDR1 is SGHTA and CDR2 FQGNSA. This CDR3 is 15 amino acids long. The ends lost 6 bases at V and 7 bases at J; junction bases unmatched: 13. CDR3 sequence: CASSPESSGGNTQYF. DNA for the CDR3: TGTGCCAGCAGTCCCGAGAGTTCGGGGGGAAATACGCAGTATTTT.

The V and J genes are TRBV25-1 and TRBJ1-2; 8 positions agree with TRBD1. The CDR3 has 12 amino acids. Germline CDR1 and CDR2: MGHDK and SYGVNS. V was clipped by 5 bases and J by 7 bases; unmatched bases: 3. CDR3 residues: CASSWTGSGYTF. Here the CDR3 DNA reads TGTGCCAGCAGTTGGACAGGGTCTGGCTACACCTTC.

The CDR3 reads CASRGTGGQPLHF. In nucleotides, the CDR3 is TGTGCCAGCAGGGGGACGGGAGGGCAACCCCTCCACTTT. The chain employs TRBV27 and TRBJ1-6; D possibly corresponds to TRBD1 (5 bases). This CDR3 spans 13 amino acids. Germline loops: CDR1 MNHEY, CDR2 SMNVEV (reference sequence). V was clipped by 6 bases and J by 12 bases, with 15 bases between them.

The chain combines TRBV19 with TRBJ1-4; 7 bases agree with TRBD1. V lost 4 bases and J lost 8; bases outside the gene matches: 10. The CDR3 has 15 amino acids. CDR1 is LNHDA, CDR2 SQIVND, per germline (reference sequence). The CDR3 DNA sequence: TGTGCCAGTAGTACCACAGGGGCCTCAGGGGAAAAACTGTTTTTT. Translation gives CASSTTGASGEKLFF.

V usage is TRBV10-3 and J usage is TRBJ1-1; no clear D gene. The V gene's germline CDR1 is ENHRY and CDR2 SYGVKD. The CDR3 spans 14 residues. V was cut by 7 bases and J by 3 bases, with 15 bases left in between. This chain's CDR3 is CAIMRAPSDTEAFF. The CDR3 bases are TGTGCCATCATGAGGGCTCCGAGCGACACTGAAGCTTTCTTT.

The rearrangement joins TRBV18 to TRBJ1-1, with no clear D. Germline-derived CDR1 and CDR2 are KGHSH and LQKENI. The CDR3 covers 13 residues. V was shortened by 2 bases and J by 6 bases, with 10 bases between the two germline ends. The CDR3 sequence: CASSPTSTAEAFF. The CDR3 nucleotides read TGTGCCAGCTCACCAACGAGTACCGCTGAAGCTTTCTTT.

The V and J genes are TRBV4-1 and TRBJ1-1; the match to TRBD1 covers 9 bases. The V segment lost 4 bases and the J segment 5 bases; nucleotides outside the gene matches: 8. The CDR3 loop spans 15 amino acids. CDR1 is MGHRA and CDR2 is YSYEKL in the germline V gene. DNA for the CDR3: TGCGCCAGCAGCCCGGGACAGGGAAGAGGAACTGAAGCTTTCTTT. Its protein is CASSPGQGRGTEAFF.

This clone was seen only once. The chain uses TRBV7-2 and TRBJ2-2; D remains unclear. The length of the CDR3 is 12 residues. V lost 6 bases, J lost 7 bases, and 9 bases lay in between. Germline-derived CDR1 and CDR2 are SGHTA and FQGNSA. The CDR3 region has the DNA TGTGCCAGCAGTCCGAGGCACGGGGAGCTGTTTTTT. It translates to CASSPRHGELFF.

The table lists this clone with a count of one. CDR3 coding DNA: TGTGCCATCAGGAGCGGGGGGGCAATAGATACGCAGTATTTT. As protein: CAIRSGGAIDTQYF. This chain links TRBV10-3 with TRBJ2-3, with 10 bases that match TRBD2. The junction had 5 bases not matched to a gene; V was cut back by 6 bases and J by 5 bases. The CDR3 is made up of 14 amino acids. CDR1 ENHRY and CDR2 SYGVKD come from the germline V gene.

V usage is TRBV4-1 and J usage is TRBJ1-2, with D possibly being TRBD1 (6 bases). Trimming removed 3 bases from V and 1 base from J, with 9 bases in between. Germline V gene sequence: CDR1 MGHRA, CDR2 YSYEKL. This CDR3 region has 14 residues. CDR3 sequence: CASSHPQGNYGYTF. CDR3 coding DNA: TGCGCCAGCAGCCACCCACAGGGTAACTATGGCTACACCTTC.

The chain uses TRBV10-3 and TRBJ2-2; 11 positions agree with TRBD1. CDR1 is ENHRY and CDR2 is SYGVKD in the germline V gene. This CDR3 region has 13 residues. V trimming: 11 bases; J trimming: 7 bases; junction bases outside the gene matches: 6. CDR3 amino acids: CALRTGGSGELFF. The CDR3 nucleotides are TGTGCCCTGCGGACAGGGGGCAGCGGGGAGCTGTTTTTT.

This clone was recorded once. This chain connects TRBV3-1 (or the pseudogene TRBV3-2) to TRBJ1-5; D unclear. The V gene lost 4 bases and the J gene lost 0 bases, with 7 bases spanning the gap. CDR3 length: 14 residues. Germline lookup yields CDR1 LGHDT and CDR2 YNNKEL (reference sequence). CDR3 nucleotide sequence: TGTGCCAGCAGCCTTACTGGTAGCAATCAGCCCCAGCATTTT. Translation gives CASSLTGSNQPQHF.

The rearrangement uses TRBV5-1 and TRBJ2-3, with 7 positions matching TRBD1. Looked up from germline, CDR1 is SGHRS and CDR2 is YFSETQ. V shed 2 bases, J shed 3 bases, and the junction held 18 bases outside the gene matches. The CDR3 is 19 amino acids. CDR3 in amino acids: CASSFGATGVRLGTDTQYF. As DNA, the CDR3 is TGCGCCAGCAGCTTCGGGGCCACAGGGGTTCGGTTGGGTACAGATACGCAGTATTTT. Supplemented by reference TRBV5-1 and TRBJ2-3, the full variable domain reads KAGVTQTPRYLIKTRGQQVTLSCSPISGHRSVSWYQQTPGQGLQFLFEYFSETQRNKGNFPGRFSGRQFSNSRSEMNVSTLELGDSALYLCASSFGATGVRLGTDTQYFGPGTRLTVL.

The chain couples TRBV29-1 to TRBJ1-2, with D possibly being TRBD1 (6 bases). From germline, CDR1 is SQVTM and CDR2 ANQGSEA. CDR3 length: 12 amino acids. V shed 7 bases and J shed 2 bases, with 11 bases lying between them. CDR3 sequence reads: CSARGRNYGYTF. Written as DNA, the CDR3 is TGCAGCGCCAGGGGTCGCAACTATGGCTACACCTTC. The complete variable domain, with remaining parts taken from reference TRBV29-1 and TRBJ1-2, reads SAVISQKPSRDICQRGTSLTIQCQVDSQVTMMFWYRQQPGQSLTLIATANQGSEATYESGFVIDKFPISRPNLTFSTLTVSNMSPEDSSIYLCSARGRNYGYTFGSGTRLTVV.

J is TRBJ2-7 and V is TRBV14, with D tentatively TRBD1 (5 bases). The CDR3 spans 10 residues. Germline lookup yields CDR1 SGHDN and CDR2 FVKESK. CDR3 in DNA: TGTGCCAGCAGCCCCGAAGGGGATAACGTC. Amino acid sequence: CASSPEGDNV.

This chain links TRBV28 with TRBJ2-7; 7 bases are a match to TRBD2. Germline V gene data show CDR1 as MDHEN and CDR2 as SYDVKM. There are 11 residues in the CDR3. With 8 bases clipped from V and 7 bases from J, the junction kept 5 bases outside the gene matches. The CDR3 sequence: CASRGDYEQYV. CDR3 coding DNA: TGTGCCAGCCGGGGGGATTATGAGCAGTACGTC.